This T cell receptor (beta chain) was sequenced during a study of blood T cell repertoires in COVID-19. Background on the study: Acute-phase and convalescent COVID-19 samples originated in the United States, Italy and Spain.

This CDR3 comprises 17 residues. Per the germline V gene, CDR1 is SGHRS and CDR2 is YFSETQ. The V gene end was trimmed by 2 bases and the J gene end by 9 bases; junction bases not matched to a gene: 15. The protocol was immunoSEQ multiplex PCR, while the TCRdb copy is restricted to in-frame clones and leaves out a portion. The profile shows roughly 72,000 clones, 60% to 85% of them singletons. The receptor comes from an elderly woman with active or convalescent COVID-19. This chain links TRBV5-1 with TRBJ2-3, with 10 bases lining up with TRBD2. The sequencing input was peripheral blood. The CDR3 reads CASSFTSGVSIGGTQYF. CDR3 sequence (DNA): TGCGCCAGCAGCTTTACTAGCGGGGTTTCGATCGGGGGGACGCAGTATTTT. The full variable domain, completed using reference TRBV5-1 and TRBJ2-3, is KAGVTQTPRYLIKTRGQQVTLSCSPISGHRSVSWYQQTPGQGLQFLFEYFSETQRNKGNFPGRFSGRQFSNSRSEMNVSTLELGDSALYLCASSFTSGVSIGGTQYFGPGTRLTVL.